Shown below are 17 T cell receptor beta chains from a single sample sequenced in a study of technical replicates of blood from a few donors. Some clones are missing from TCRdb's copy, which holds only in-frame ones; the method was immunoSEQ multiplex PCR. The table has 65,000 to 80,000 clones, 90% to 95% seen once; the top ten hold around 0.4%. The sequencing input was T cells isolated from PBMCs. These receptors were obtained from a human donor in good health.

This clone was detected once. The chain is built from TRBV28 and TRBJ1-5; D gene uncertain. CDR1 and CDR2 from the germline V gene are MDHEN and SYDVKM. This CDR3 has 12 residues. V gave up 5 bases and J gave up 10 bases, with 12 bases separating them. The CDR3 DNA is TGTGCCAGCAGTGAATGGGAGAATCCCCAGCATTTT. Translated, it gives CASSEWENPQHF.

The V call is TRBV7-2, the J call TRBJ2-7; TRBD1 matches at 11 bases. In germline, CDR1 is SGHTA, CDR2 FQGNSA. CDR3 length: 13 residues. V was pared by 5 bases and J by 6 bases, with 3 bases of the junction left unmatched. The CDR3 DNA is TGTGCCAGCAGCCGCGGGACAGGGGGCGAGCAGTACTTC. This sequence encodes CASSRGTGGEQYF.

This chain joins TRBV30 and TRBJ2-7; D call uncertain. The CDR3 has 11 residues. Germline CDR1 GTSNPN, CDR2 SVGIG (reference sequence). Trimming took 3 bases from V and 4 from J, leaving 7 bases between them. DNA of the CDR3: TGTGCCTGGAGCTCAACATACGAGCAGTACTTC. This translates into CAWSSTYEQYF.

This sequence joins TRBV11-3 and TRBJ2-2, with 9 bases matching TRBD2. This CDR3 comprises 17 residues. CDR1 and CDR2 (germline): SGHNT, YENEEA. Trimming removed 5 bases from V and 1 base from J; junction bases left unmatched: 8. The CDR3 DNA is TGTGCCAGCAGCATTTTTAGCGGGAGCCTGAACACCGGGGAGCTGTTTTTT. Protein product: CASSIFSGSLNTGELFF.

In DNA, the CDR3 is TGTGCCAGCAGTCAGACAAACTATGGCTACACCTTC. This sequence encodes CASSQTNYGYTF. The J gene is TRBJ1-2, the V gene TRBV6-5; D is undetermined. CDR3 size: 12 residues. V dropped 5 bases and J dropped 2 bases, with 6 bases sitting between them. Looked up from germline, CDR1 is MNHEY and CDR2 is SVGAGI.

The chain couples TRBV19 to TRBJ2-3; D is uncertain. This CDR3 is built from 12 residues. CDR1 is LNHDA and CDR2 is SQIVND in the germline V gene (reference sequence). Trimming removed 5 bases at V and 6 bases at J, with 9 bases between. The CDR3, as DNA: TGTGCCAGTAGTTTCTTAGCTGATACGCAGTATTTT. It translates to CASSFLADTQYF.

The chain recombines TRBV5-1 with TRBJ2-7, with 9 nucleotides matching TRBD1. Losses at the gene ends were 6 bases for V and 0 bases for J; bases not matched to a gene: 7. The CDR3 runs to 15 residues. Germline V CDR1 and CDR2: SGHRS, YFSETQ. The CDR3 reads CASTNRQGGSYEQYF. Here the CDR3 DNA reads TGCGCCAGCACCAACCGACAGGGGGGCTCCTACGAGCAGTACTTC.

The chain is built from TRBV7-9 and TRBJ1-3; TRBD1 matches at 7 bases. Germline V gene data show CDR1 as SEHNR and CDR2 as FQNEAQ (reference sequence). Trimming cost V 5 bases and J 0 bases; bases outside gene matches: 7. This CDR3 is built from 16 residues. In DNA, the CDR3 is TGTGCCAGCAGCCCTGGGACAGCTACCTCTGGAAACACCATATATTTT. Its translation is CASSPGTATSGNTIYF.

V usage is TRBV7-2 and J usage is TRBJ1-3; 8 bases fit TRBD1. The ends lost 5 bases at V and 0 bases at J; junction bases unmatched: 6. Germline V CDR1 and CDR2: SGHTA, FQGNSA. The CDR3 is 16 residues long. The DNA of the CDR3 is TGTGCCAGCAGCCAGACAGGGGCGAGCTCTGGAAACACCATATATTTT. Residues: CASSQTGASSGNTIYF.

The chain uses TRBV6-6 and TRBJ2-7, with 9 bases matching TRBD1. Trimming removed 7 bases from V and 6 bases from J; junction bases left unmatched: 4. The CDR3 runs to 12 residues. CDR1 is MNHNY and CDR2 is SVGAGI in the germline V gene (reference sequence). The CDR3 region has the DNA TGTGCCAGCACACAGGGGGCGGGCGAGCAGTACTTC. It translates to CASTQGAGEQYF.

In its sample, this clone was seen a few times. The chain has TRBV2 and TRBJ2-3; 9 bases match TRBD2. V lost 6 bases, J lost 5 bases, and 9 bases stayed unmatched. Germline V lookup: CDR1 SNHLY, CDR2 FYNNEI. This CDR3 has 15 amino acids. The CDR3 protein is CASRRAGGPQDTQYF. CDR3 DNA sequence: TGTGCCAGCAGGCGGGCGGGAGGGCCGCAAGATACGCAGTATTTT.

This chain connects TRBV7-2 to TRBJ2-3; 7 bases map to TRBD2. Trimming took 5 bases from V and 2 from J; bases not matched to a gene: 4. Germline V CDR1 and CDR2: SGHTA, FQGNSA. CDR3 length: 14 residues. Here the CDR3 reads CASSARDYTDTQYF. The CDR3 DNA reads TGTGCCAGCAGCGCCAGGGACTACACAGATACGCAGTATTTT.

The chain uses TRBV6-5 and TRBJ2-2; 7 nucleotides align to TRBD2. V trimming: 5 bases; J trimming: 6 bases; junction bases outside the gene matches: 0. Germline V lookup: CDR1 MNHEY, CDR2 SVGAGI. The CDR3 loop spans 12 amino acids. In DNA, the CDR3 is TGTGCCAGCAGTCGGGGGGCCGGGGAGCTGTTTTTT. Translation gives CASSRGAGELFF.

The chain joins TRBV7-2 to TRBJ1-5; 9 nucleotides align to TRBD1. This CDR3 has 15 residues. The V gene end was trimmed by 1 base and the J gene end by 6 bases; junction bases not matched to a gene: 4. Germline V CDR1 and CDR2: SGHTA, FQGNSA. CDR3 region: CASSLGGTGSQPQHF. Here the CDR3 DNA reads TGTGCCAGCAGCTTAGGGGGGACAGGGAGTCAGCCCCAGCATTTT.

The chain uses TRBV28 and TRBJ1-2, with 8 nucleotides matching TRBD1. The V gene end was trimmed by 5 bases and the J gene end by 4 bases; junction bases not matched to a gene: 12. This CDR3 has 16 amino acids. Germline V gene sequence: CDR1 MDHEN, CDR2 SYDVKM. CDR3: CASSPSIGQGFYGYTF. DNA of the CDR3: TGTGCCAGCAGTCCCTCCATTGGACAGGGCTTCTATGGCTACACCTTC.

The CDR3, as DNA: TGTGCCAGCAGCGAAGATTCCGGGACAGATAACACAGATACGCAGTATTTT. Amino acids: CASSEDSGTDNTDTQYF. The rearrangement joins TRBV7-3 to TRBJ2-3, with TRBD1 matching 7 bases. This CDR3 spans 17 amino acids. V lost 5 bases to trimming and J lost 2 bases; unmatched junction nucleotides: 13. Germline CDR1 and CDR2: SGHTA and FQGTGA.

This chain links TRBV5-1 with TRBJ2-7; D may be TRBD1 (6 bases). Trimming pared 7 bases from V and 1 base from J, leaving 18 bases between. The germline V gene has CDR1 SGHRS and CDR2 YFSETQ. CDR3 length: 15 residues. Written as DNA, the CDR3 is TGCGCCAGCTCCCGCACGACAGGTCATTCCTACGAGCAGTACTTC. Residues: CASSRTTGHSYEQYF. Supplemented by reference TRBV5-1 and TRBJ2-7, the full variable domain reads KAGVTQTPRYLIKTRGQQVTLSCSPISGHRSVSWYQQTPGQGLQFLFEYFSETQRNKGNFPGRFSGRQFSNSRSEMNVSTLELGDSALYLCASSRTTGHSYEQYFGPGTRLTVT.